This TCR beta chain was captured in a study of cytomegalovirus exposure and HLA in healthy donors. Germline CDR1 SGHTA, CDR2 FQGNSA. The CDR3 totals 15 residues. V lost 6 bases and J lost 3; bases outside the gene matches: 7. Concerning this clone itself: Its antigen is undetermined.

General observations from the study: Judged likely to be a sequencing artifact was a cluster of highly shared sequence variants.

PCR involved 60 Vbeta and 13 Jbeta primers. Only in-frame clones appear in the TCRdb table, and some are missing; sequencing was by immunoSEQ multiplex PCR. The table shows about 130,000 clones, with over 65% occurring only once. The V call is TRBV7-2, the J call TRBJ2-2, with TRBD2 matching over 7 bases. This receptor was identified in a middle-aged man in good health and CMV-seropositive. Sequencing input: PBMCs. CDR3 sequence: CASRKGGVDTGELFF. DNA of the CDR3: TGTGCCAGCAGAAAGGGAGGGGTCGACACCGGGGAGCTGTTTTTT.